One and the same sample provided the 32 T cell receptor beta chains below, sequenced in a study. TCRdb recomputed calls from the RT-PCR reads with MiXCR, one row per CDR3 protein. Of hundreds of thousands of distinct CDR3 sequences in the sample, approximately 14% were seen once. Sequencing was done on a sample of memory CD4+ T cells from blood. The receptors stem from a female donor in good health, serving as a healthy control.

Turning to this clonotype: A clone one base away is much larger, so this may be a read error. The chain carries TRBV7-2 and TRBJ1-4, with 7 bases identical to TRBD1. Germline assignment: CDR1 SGHTA and CDR2 FQGNSA. The CDR3 spans 14 residues. Trimming cost V 3 bases and J 4 bases; bases outside gene matches: 2. This chain's CDR3 is CASSLGQYNEKLFF. The CDR3, as DNA: TGTGCCAGCAGCTTGGGACAGTATAATGAAAAACTGTTTTTT.

This clonotype has at least ten counts. The J gene is TRBJ2-1, the V gene TRBV7-2, with TRBD2 matching 15 bases. The CDR3 extends over 14 amino acids. Germline lookup yields CDR1 SGHTA and CDR2 FQGNSA. The J segment lost 15 bases and the V segment lost 1 base, leaving 4 bases of the junction unmatched. The DNA for the CDR3 is TGTGCCAGCAGCTTAGGGACTAGCGGGAGGGCGTGGTTCTTC. It encodes CASSLGTSGRAWFF.

The V and J genes are TRBV27 and TRBJ2-6, with 8 bases fitting TRBD1. Germline-derived CDR1 and CDR2 are MNHEY and SMNVEV (reference sequence). The CDR3 runs to 18 residues. V gave up 6 bases and J gave up 4 bases; unmatched junction bases: 14. DNA of the CDR3: TGTGCCAGCAGGGCTTATCGGACAGGGACATCCGGGGCCAACGTCCTGACTTTC. This encodes CASRAYRTGTSGANVLTF.

This clonotype was seen at least ten times. The genes are TRBV7-2 and TRBJ1-5; D might be TRBD1 (6 bases). The CDR3 runs to 13 residues. V dropped 5 bases and J dropped 7 bases, with 12 bases sitting between them. CDR1 is SGHTA, CDR2 FQGNSA, per germline. This chain's CDR3 is CASSLRRGQPQHF. As DNA, the CDR3 is TGTGCCAGCAGCCTAAGAAGGGGGCAGCCCCAGCATTTT.

The chain carries TRBV3-1 and TRBJ2-4; TRBD2 aligns across 7 bases. The CDR3 is 15 residues long. V shed 1 base, J shed 7 bases, and the junction held 7 bases outside the gene matches. CDR1 is LGHDT, CDR2 YNNKEL, per germline (reference sequence). The CDR3 spells CASSQVRSGKNIQYF. CDR3 coding DNA: TGTGCCAGCAGCCAAGTGCGCAGCGGGAAGAACATTCAGTACTTC.

The chain has TRBV28 and TRBJ2-3, with TRBD1 as a possible D gene (6 bases). Trimming took off 5 bases at V and 3 bases at J, with 15 bases between the two ends. The CDR3 is made up of 15 amino acids. CDR1 MDHEN and CDR2 SYDVKM come from the germline V gene. CDR3 amino acids: CASSDLAGDTDTQYF. CDR3 bases: TGTGCCAGCAGTGATTTGGCAGGGGATACAGATACGCAGTATTTT. The complete variable domain, with remaining parts taken from reference TRBV28 and TRBJ2-3, reads DVKVTQSSRYLVKRTGEKVFLECVQDMDHENMFWYRQDPGLGLRLIYFSYDVKMKEKGDIPEGYSVSREKKERFSLILESASTNQTSMYLCASSDLAGDTDTQYFGPGTRLTVL.

This clonotype has ten or more counts. The V and J genes are TRBV5-1 and TRBJ2-3; D unclear. V was clipped by 2 bases and J by 1 base, with 11 bases between them. The germline CDR1 and CDR2 sequences are SGHRS and YFSETQ. The CDR3 is made up of 15 amino acids. This chain's CDR3 is CASSFNIDGTDTQYF. Written as DNA, the CDR3 is TGCGCCAGCAGCTTTAATATAGACGGCACAGATACGCAGTATTTT.

This clonotype was detected ten times or more. The chain uses TRBV12-3 or TRBV12-4 and TRBJ2-3; D call uncertain. Trimming shortened V by 6 bases and J by 0 bases, and 10 bases separated the two germline ends. The CDR3 covers 14 residues. DNA for the CDR3: TGTGCCAGCAGCAAATCCTCTAGCACAGATACGCAGTATTTT. Its translation: CASSKSSSTDTQYF.

The sample holds a few counts of this clonotype. This chain's CDR3 is CSALPGQGKYEQYF. The CDR3 DNA follows: TGCAGTGCCCTCCCGGGACAGGGGAAATACGAGCAGTACTTC. This sequence joins TRBV20-1 and TRBJ2-7, with 10 positions matching TRBD1. The ends lost 6 bases at V and 4 bases at J; junction bases unmatched: 9. Per the germline V gene, CDR1 is DFQATT and CDR2 is SNEGSKA (reference sequence). This CDR3 has 14 amino acids.

The chain recombines TRBV6-2 or TRBV6-3 with TRBJ1-2; 8 nucleotides match TRBD1. The CDR3 is made up of 16 amino acids. The J segment lost 4 bases and the V segment lost 4 bases, leaving 11 bases of the junction unmatched. Germline CDR1 and CDR2: MNHEY and SVGEGT. The CDR3 loop is CASSSRPGQDIYGYTF. Here the CDR3 DNA reads TGTGCCAGCAGTTCCAGACCGGGACAGGACATCTATGGCTACACCTTC.

This clonotype has more than one count but fewer than ten. V and J are TRBV29-1 and TRBJ1-3; maybe TRBD1 (5 bases). The CDR3 loop spans 12 amino acids. The germline gives CDR1 SQVTM, CDR2 ANQGSEA. V was shortened by 4 bases and J by 3 bases, with 7 bases between the two germline ends. CDR3 nucleotide sequence: TGCAGCGTTGGGGACGTTGGAAACACCATATATTTT. As protein: CSVGDVGNTIYF.

This clonotype turned up a few times. The chain is built from TRBV20-1 and TRBJ2-3; D gene uncertain. This CDR3 is built from 15 residues. The germline gives CDR1 DFQATT, CDR2 SNEGSKA (reference sequence). V lost 4 bases and J lost 3, with 17 bases in between. Here the CDR3 DNA reads TGCAGTGCTAATTCCCGAGGCGCGAGAACAGATACGCAGTATTTT. It yields the protein CSANSRGARTDTQYF.

This clonotype has a count of ten or more. The chain carries TRBV10-3 and TRBJ1-6; 8 bases are a match to TRBD1. The CDR3 covers 17 residues. Losses at the gene ends were 0 bases for V and 3 bases for J; bases not matched to a gene: 4. Per the germline V gene, CDR1 is ENHRY and CDR2 is SYGVKD. As DNA, the CDR3 is TGTGCCATCAGTGAGTCGGGACAGGCAAACTATAATTCACCCCTCCACTTT. This sequence encodes CAISESGQANYNSPLHF.

This chain uses TRBV6-6 with TRBJ2-3; possible D gene TRBD2, 5 bases. The CDR3 contains 12 residues. CDR1 MNHNY and CDR2 SVGAGI come from the germline V gene (reference sequence). The ends were cut back, 5 bases at V and 4 bases at J, with 7 bases in the middle. The CDR3 nucleotides read TGTGCCAGCAGTGTACTAGCAGATACGCAGTATTTT. Translation: CASSVLADTQYF.

The chain couples TRBV20-1 to TRBJ1-5; tentatively, D is TRBD1 (6 bases). From germline, CDR1 is DFQATT and CDR2 SNEGSKA (reference sequence). Between the trimmed V and J ends, which lost 6 bases and 4 bases, there was a span of 13 bases. The CDR3 covers 13 residues. The CDR3 region is CSASGEGNQPQHF. The CDR3 nucleotides are TGCAGTGCCTCAGGGGAGGGAAATCAGCCCCAGCATTTT.

This clonotype was found a few times. This sequence joins TRBV6-6 and TRBJ2-1; 8 bases are shared with TRBD1. Germline-derived CDR1 and CDR2 are MNHNY and SVGAGI (reference sequence). Trimming removed 6 bases from V and 9 bases from J; junction bases left unmatched: 10. The CDR3 consists of 14 residues. CDR3 sequence: CASSPGTGKAEQFF. As DNA, the CDR3 is TGTGCCAGCAGCCCCGGGACAGGAAAGGCTGAGCAGTTCTTC.

Ten or more counts support this clonotype. This chain links TRBV27 with TRBJ2-7; D gene unclear. V gave up 5 bases and J gave up 4 bases, with 15 bases separating them. Germline lookup yields CDR1 MNHEY and CDR2 SMNVEV (reference sequence). This CDR3 has 14 amino acids. The CDR3 DNA is TGTGCCAGCAGTCCCCGTCTGGGTGGATACGAGCAGTACTTC. It translates to CASSPRLGGYEQYF.

This clonotype has just a few counts. The chain has TRBV7-2 and TRBJ2-1; 7 bases match TRBD2. CDR1 is SGHTA, CDR2 FQGNSA, per germline. The CDR3 consists of 18 residues. V lost 5 bases and J lost 6; bases outside the gene matches: 19. In DNA form, the CDR3 reads TGTGCCAGCAGCCCGGCCTCTAGCGGAGCCTTTGCAATCAATGAGCAGTTCTTC. Translating it yields CASSPASSGAFAINEQFF.

This clonotype has a single count. The chain uses TRBV7-2 and TRBJ2-6; perhaps D is TRBD1 or TRBD2 (6 bases each). This CDR3 is 14 amino acids long. The germline V gene encodes CDR1 SGHTA and CDR2 FQGNSA. The CDR3 is CAVGGAPGANVLTF. The CDR3 coding sequence is TGTGCGGTGGGGGGCGCCCCTGGGGCCAACGTCCTGACTTTC.

This clonotype was picked up many times. This chain uses TRBV12-3 or TRBV12-4 with TRBJ2-1; TRBD2 matches 9 bases. Trimming at V came to 3 bases and at J to 9 bases, leaving 6 bases not matched to a gene. This CDR3 is built from 14 residues. In DNA form, the CDR3 reads TGTGCCAGCAGTTTTCGGCTAGCGGGATTTGAGCAGTTCTTC. Its protein product is CASSFRLAGFEQFF.

This clonotype has a handful of counts. The rearrangement joins TRBV12-3 or TRBV12-4 to TRBJ1-1, with unresolved D. Trimming pared 4 bases from V and 8 bases from J, leaving 14 bases between. The CDR3 extends over 13 amino acids. The CDR3 DNA follows: TGTGCCAGCAGTTACACAAGGGCCGCCGAAGCTTTCTTT. Its protein is CASSYTRAAEAFF.

This chain's CDR3 is CASAGEEQYF. CDR3 sequence (DNA): TGTGCCAGTGCAGGGGAGGAGCAGTACTTC. The genes are TRBV7-9 and TRBJ2-7, with D perhaps TRBD1 (6 bases). Germline V lookup: CDR1 SEHNR, CDR2 FQNEAQ (reference sequence). The CDR3 covers 10 residues. Between the trimmed V and J ends, which lost 9 bases and 7 bases, there was a span of 10 bases.

This chain connects TRBV7-2 to TRBJ2-7; TRBD2 aligns across 13 bases. V trimming: 5 bases; J trimming: 6 bases; junction bases outside the gene matches: 4. This CDR3 comprises 14 residues. The V gene's germline CDR1 is SGHTA and CDR2 FQGNSA. The CDR3 protein is CASSGTSGNSEQYF. CDR3 nucleotides: TGTGCCAGCAGCGGGACTAGCGGGAATTCCGAGCAGTACTTC.

This clonotype has just a few counts. The chain recombines TRBV20-1 with TRBJ2-2, with D possibly called TRBD1 or TRBD2 (5 bases each). V was shortened by 6 bases and J by 3 bases, with 11 bases between the two germline ends. Germline lookup yields CDR1 DFQATT and CDR2 SNEGSKA (reference sequence). This CDR3 comprises 13 residues. The CDR3 DNA reads as TGCAGTGCAGCCGGGACGCACACCGGGGAGCTGTTTTTT. Amino acids: CSAAGTHTGELFF.

The table lists this clonotype with a few counts. The chain recombines TRBV2 with TRBJ2-7, with TRBD1 matching over 7 bases. This CDR3 is built from 12 residues. Germline V CDR1 and CDR2: SNHLY, FYNNEI. The V gene end was trimmed by 5 bases and the J gene end by 7 bases; junction bases not matched to a gene: 5. The CDR3 protein is CASSNRGGEQYF. The CDR3 DNA sequence: TGTGCCAGCAGTAACAGGGGTGGAGAGCAGTACTTC.

This clonotype appeared many times. The V and J genes are TRBV28 and TRBJ2-3; D ambiguous. Germline values: CDR1 MDHEN, CDR2 SYDVKM. Trimming removed 2 bases at V and 7 bases at J, with 7 bases between. This CDR3 contains 12 residues. Written as DNA, the CDR3 is TGTGCCAGCAGTTTAAGACAAAATACGCAGTATTTT. Amino acid sequence: CASSLRQNTQYF.

The chain employs TRBV19 and TRBJ2-7, with 9 bases matching TRBD1. CDR3 size: 14 residues. The ends lost 2 bases at V and 4 bases at J; junction bases unmatched: 3. In germline, CDR1 is LNHDA, CDR2 SQIVND (reference sequence). CDR3 nucleotide sequence: TGTGCCAGTAGTATAAACAGGGGGCCGTACGAGCAGTACTTC. This translates into CASSINRGPYEQYF.

There are a few counts of this clonotype. V and J are TRBV7-9 and TRBJ1-3; D not certain. The CDR3 totals 13 residues. Germline lookup yields CDR1 SEHNR and CDR2 FQNEAQ (reference sequence). Trimming took 3 bases from V and 2 from J, leaving 5 bases between them. CDR3 region: CASSFGPGNTIYF. CDR3 coding DNA: TGTGCCAGCAGCTTCGGACCTGGAAACACCATATATTTT.

This clonotype has ten or more counts. The gene calls are TRBV7-3 and TRBJ1-1; maybe TRBD1 (6 bases). Germline CDR1 is SGHTA and CDR2 is FQGTGA. The CDR3 has 15 residues. V was shortened by 4 bases and J by 7 bases, with 19 bases between the two germline ends. The DNA for the CDR3 is TGTGCCAGCAGCTCGGGGCCCGGGGGCGGGGGTGAAGCTTTCTTT. This translates into CASSSGPGGGGEAFF.

At least ten counts were recorded for this clonotype. The chain recombines TRBV9 with TRBJ2-1; D is uncertain. The CDR3 contains 13 residues. V lost 0 bases and J lost 8, with 9 bases in between. Germline-derived CDR1 and CDR2 are SGDLS and YYNGEE. This CDR3 reads CASSVDGSDEQFF. The CDR3, as DNA: TGTGCCAGCAGCGTAGATGGAAGCGATGAGCAGTTCTTC.

The rearrangement links TRBV5-1 to TRBJ2-3; weak D call: TRBD1 (5 bases). CDR1 is SGHRS, CDR2 YFSETQ, per germline. V gave up 4 bases and J gave up 0 bases, with 15 bases separating them. This CDR3 is 16 amino acids long. CDR3 bases: TGCGCCAGCAGCCCTGCAGGGCAGTCCAGCACAGATACGCAGTATTTT. Amino acids: CASSPAGQSSTDTQYF.

This chain connects TRBV6-5 to TRBJ1-2, with D hard to call. This CDR3 has 14 residues. V was trimmed by 8 bases and J by 5 bases, leaving 18 bases between them. Germline CDR1 reads MNHEY; CDR2 reads SVGAGI. CDR3 bases: TGTGCCAGCGGCGGCGCGGATTTCACTTATGGCTACACCTTC. It specifies CASGGADFTYGYTF.